This is a list of T cell receptor beta chains from one sample in a study of cytomegalovirus exposure and HLA in healthy donors. Sequencing was performed with immunoSEQ multiplex PCR; in TCRdb, only in-frame clones are kept and a portion is missing. The sample holds about 200,000 clones, around 87% seen once. The sample consisted of PBMCs. Receptors were obtained from a woman in her late teens or twenties in good health and CMV-seronegative. CDR3s include the opening cysteine and the closing phenylalanine or tryptophan. The order of the fields is CDR3 protein, CDR3 DNA, J gene, D gene, V gene, clone size. The D gene is left open where the match is weak. Only some rows state a clone size, as once, few, many or a class for expanded clones.

CDR3: CASSFQGAGNTIYF
DNA: TGTGCCAGCAGTTTCCAGGGGGCTGGAAACACCATATATTTT
J: TRBJ1-3
D: TRBD1
V: TRBV6-6
size: .

CDR3: CASSGGGTSGSYEQFF
DNA: TGTGCCAGCAGTGGTGGGGGGACTAGCGGGAGTTATGAGCAGTTCTTC
J: TRBJ2-1
D: TRBD2
V: TRBV25-1
size: .

CDR3: CASSPSRGSSYEQYF
DNA: TGTGCCAGCAGCCCCTCCAGGGGAAGCTCCTACGAGCAGTACTTC
J: TRBJ2-7
D: .
V: TRBV6-5
size: .

CDR3: CASSPARDRFNEKLFF
DNA: TGTGCCAGCAGCCCCGCCCGGGACAGGTTTAATGAAAAACTGTTTTTT
J: TRBJ1-4
D: TRBD1
V: TRBV28
size: .

CDR3: CSVDDSGTLGRAQYF
DNA: TGCAGCGTCGATGATAGCGGGACCCTAGGTCGGGCCCAGTACTTC
J: TRBJ2-5
D: TRBD2
V: TRBV29-1
size: .

CDR3: CARSLAPGLAGDEQFF
DNA: TGTGCCAGAAGCTTAGCCCCGGGACTAGCGGGAGATGAGCAGTTCTTC
J: TRBJ2-1
D: .
V: TRBV7-5
size: .

CDR3: CASSFRGSTEAFF
DNA: TGTGCCAGCAGCTTCAGGGGGAGCACTGAAGCTTTCTTT
J: TRBJ1-1
D: TRBD1
V: TRBV5-4
size: .

CDR3: CASSTGTGYSGANVLTF
DNA: TGCGCCAGCAGCACCGGGACAGGGTATTCTGGGGCCAACGTCCTGACTTTC
J: TRBJ2-6
D: TRBD1
V: TRBV5-1
size: .

CDR3: CALLGLDTGELFF
DNA: TGTGCCCTTCTCGGTTTGGACACCGGGGAGCTGTTTTTT
J: TRBJ2-2
D: .
V: TRBV19
size: .

CDR3: CASSGRGGRYEQYF
DNA: TGTGCCAGCAGCGGACGGGGGGGGAGGTACGAGCAGTACTTC
J: TRBJ2-7
D: TRBD2
V: TRBV11-2
size: .

CDR3: CASSPNRAYEQYF
DNA: TGTGCCAGCTCACCAAACAGGGCCTACGAGCAGTACTTC
J: TRBJ2-7
D: .
V: TRBV18
size: once

CDR3: CASSLEALAGVSNEQFF
DNA: TGCGCCAGCAGCTTGGAGGCACTAGCGGGAGTTTCGAATGAGCAGTTCTTC
J: TRBJ2-1
D: TRBD2
V: TRBV5-1
size: .

CDR3: CASSMRRGSNSPLHF
DNA: TGTGCCAGTAGTATGCGCAGGGGGAGTAATTCACCCCTCCACTTT
J: TRBJ1-6
D: TRBD1
V: TRBV19
size: .

CDR3: CASSPGLAGFYEQYF
DNA: TGTGCCAGCAGCCCGGGACTAGCGGGCTTCTACGAGCAGTACTTC
J: TRBJ2-7
D: TRBD2
V: TRBV9
size: .

CDR3: CASSDGAGDTGELFF
DNA: TGTGCCAGCAGTGACGGAGCGGGAGATACCGGGGAGCTGTTTTTT
J: TRBJ2-2
D: TRBD2
V: TRBV6-4
size: once

CDR3: CASSPLGQGSSYEQYF
DNA: TGTGCCAGCAGTCCCCTCGGACAGGGGAGTTCCTACGAGCAGTACTTC
J: TRBJ2-7
D: TRBD1
V: TRBV27
size: .

CDR3: CASQAVRDNSATNEKLFF
DNA: TGTGCCAGCCAGGCCGTCCGGGACAACTCTGCAACTAATGAAAAACTGTTTTTT
J: TRBJ1-4
D: .
V: TRBV19
size: .

CDR3: CASSQGTVSNQPQHF
DNA: TGCGCCAGCAGCCAAGGGACAGTTAGCAATCAGCCCCAGCATTTT
J: TRBJ1-5
D: .
V: TRBV4-1
size: .

CDR3: CASSSQGAGETQYF
DNA: TGTGCCAGCAGCTCCCAGGGGGCGGGAGAGACCCAGTACTTC
J: TRBJ2-5
D: TRBD1
V: TRBV7-3
size: .

CDR3: CASSLGLPQGLFF
DNA: TGTGCCAGCAGCTTAGGACTCCCCCAGGGGCTGTTTTTT
J: TRBJ2-2
D: .
V: TRBV7-2
size: .

CDR3: CAWSSGPYGYTF
DNA: TGTGCCTGGAGCAGTGGTCCCTATGGCTACACCTTC
J: TRBJ1-2
D: .
V: TRBV30
size: .

CDR3: CASSMGTSSYNEQFF
DNA: TGTGCCAGTAGTATGGGCACAAGCTCCTACAATGAGCAGTTCTTC
J: TRBJ2-1
D: .
V: TRBV19
size: once

CDR3: CASSLTGASLATNEKLFF
DNA: TGTGCCAGCAGCTTAACGGGAGCCAGCTTGGCAACTAATGAAAAACTGTTTTTT
J: TRBJ1-4
D: .
V: TRBV7-9
size: .

CDR3: CASSSGTGDSNQPQHF
DNA: TGTGCCAGCAGTTCCGGGACAGGAGATAGCAATCAGCCCCAGCATTTT
J: TRBJ1-5
D: TRBD1
V: TRBV27
size: .

CDR3: CASGGMGATDTQYF
DNA: TGTGCCAGCGGGGGCATGGGGGCCACAGATACGCAGTATTTT
J: TRBJ2-3
D: .
V: TRBV5-5
size: .

CDR3: CASSLRYSGANVLTF
DNA: TGTGCCAGCAGCCTCCGGTACTCTGGGGCCAACGTCCTGACTTTC
J: TRBJ2-6
D: .
V: TRBV9
size: .

CDR3: CSAAGGPQETQYF
DNA: TGCAGCGCCGCGGGGGGACCCCAAGAGACCCAGTACTTC
J: TRBJ2-5
D: TRBD2
V: TRBV29-1
size: once

CDR3: CASSPYGGTDTQYF
DNA: TGTGCCAGCTCACCATACGGGGGCACAGATACGCAGTATTTT
J: TRBJ2-3
D: .
V: TRBV18
size: .

CDR3: CASTHRGSSPLHF
DNA: TGTGCCAGCACCCACAGGGGGAGTTCACCCCTCCACTTT
J: TRBJ1-6
D: TRBD1
V: TRBV6-1
size: .

CDR3: CASSISPRFNEQFF
DNA: TGTGCCAGCAGCATCTCTCCGAGGTTCAATGAGCAGTTCTTC
J: TRBJ2-1
D: .
V: TRBV11-3
size: .

CDR3: CASSQSFQGGNQETQYF
DNA: TGCGCCAGCAGCCAAAGTTTTCAAGGGGGCAACCAAGAGACCCAGTACTTC
J: TRBJ2-5
D: TRBD1
V: TRBV4-1
size: .

CDR3: CASSQRTSGGASCSYNEQFF
DNA: TGCGCCAGCAGTCAGAGGACTAGCGGGGGGGCGAGTTGCTCCTACAATGAGCAGTTCTTC
J: TRBJ2-1
D: TRBD2
V: TRBV23-1
size: .

CDR3: CAWSVNQGAGNQPQHF
DNA: TGTGCCTGGAGTGTAAACCAGGGGGCTGGCAATCAGCCCCAGCATTTT
J: TRBJ1-5
D: TRBD1
V: TRBV30
size: .

CDR3: CVRSLETGGPYGYTF
DNA: TGTGTCAGAAGCTTAGAAACAGGGGGTCCGTATGGCTACACCTTC
J: TRBJ1-2
D: .
V: TRBV7-5
size: .

CDR3: CASLRGARWEKLFF
DNA: TGTGCCAGCCTACGGGGGGCGCGATGGGAAAAACTGTTTTTT
J: TRBJ1-4
D: .
V: TRBV2
size: .

CDR3: CASSLSLAGTGYYEQYF
DNA: TGTGCCAGCAGCTTATCCCTCGCCGGGACAGGGTACTACGAGCAGTACTTC
J: TRBJ2-7
D: TRBD1
V: TRBV11-2
size: .

CDR3: CAWSVKGLRGNEQYF
DNA: TGTGCCTGGAGTGTAAAGGGACTGAGGGGTAACGAGCAGTACTTC
J: TRBJ2-7
D: .
V: TRBV30
size: .

CDR3: CASSLDRNNEQFF
DNA: TGTGCCAGCAGCTTGGACAGAAACAATGAGCAGTTCTTC
J: TRBJ2-1
D: .
V: TRBV5-8
size: .

CDR3: CASSIAPGLAGVFSYEQYF
DNA: TGTGCCAGTAGTATCGCCCCGGGACTAGCGGGAGTGTTTTCCTACGAGCAGTACTTC
J: TRBJ2-7
D: TRBD2
V: TRBV19
size: .

CDR3: CASSTASGGAYEQYF
DNA: TGTGCCAGCAGCACCGCTAGCGGGGGGGCCTACGAGCAGTACTTC
J: TRBJ2-7
D: TRBD2
V: TRBV7-2
size: .

CDR3: CASSSGAIRYSNQPQHF
DNA: TGTGCCAGCAGTTCTGGGGCGATACGGTATAGCAATCAGCCCCAGCATTTT
J: TRBJ1-5
D: .
V: TRBV28
size: .

CDR3: CASSQEGLGGDYEQFF
DNA: TGCGCCAGCAGCCAAGAGGGGCTGGGGGGGGACTATGAGCAGTTCTTC
J: TRBJ2-1
D: TRBD2
V: TRBV4-3
size: .

CDR3: CASSVGGYETMNTEAFF
DNA: TGTGCCAGCAGTGTAGGAGGTTACGAAACCATGAACACTGAAGCTTTCTTT
J: TRBJ1-1
D: .
V: TRBV6-1
size: once

CDR3: CASSFGPGQGYEQYF
DNA: TGTGCCAGCAGTTTTGGACCGGGACAGGGCTACGAGCAGTACTTC
J: TRBJ2-7
D: TRBD1
V: TRBV5-4
size: .